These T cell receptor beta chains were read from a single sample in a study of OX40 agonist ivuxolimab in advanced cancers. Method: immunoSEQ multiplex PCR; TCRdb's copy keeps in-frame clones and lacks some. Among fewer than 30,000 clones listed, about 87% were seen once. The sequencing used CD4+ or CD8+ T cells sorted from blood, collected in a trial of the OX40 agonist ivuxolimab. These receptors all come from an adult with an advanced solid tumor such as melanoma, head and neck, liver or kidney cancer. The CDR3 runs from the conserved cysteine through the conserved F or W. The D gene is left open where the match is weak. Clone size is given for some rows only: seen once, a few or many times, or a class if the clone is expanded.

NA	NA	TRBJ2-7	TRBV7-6	CASSLEYEQYF	TGTGCCAGCAGCTTAGAGTACGAGCAGTACTTC
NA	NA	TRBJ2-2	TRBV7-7	CASSSTGTVNTGELFF	TGTGCCAGCAGCTCCACCGGGACTGTTAACACCGGGGAGCTGTTTTTT
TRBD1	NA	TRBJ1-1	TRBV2	CASSEYWGQADEAFF	TGTGCCAGCAGTGAGTACTGGGGACAGGCGGATGAAGCTTTCTTT
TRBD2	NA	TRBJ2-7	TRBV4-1	CASSNKREGREQYF	TGCGCCAGCAGCAATAAGCGGGAGGGCCGCGAGCAGTACTTC
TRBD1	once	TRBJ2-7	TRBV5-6	CASSLKDRGLYEQYF	TGTGCCAGCAGCTTGAAGGACAGGGGGCTCTACGAGCAGTACTTC
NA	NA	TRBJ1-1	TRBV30	CAWSVEVGTEAFF	TGTGCCTGGAGTGTGGAGGTGGGGACTGAAGCTTTCTTT
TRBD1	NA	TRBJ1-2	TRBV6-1	CASSDPGTDEYGYTF	TGTGCCAGCAGTGACCCCGGGACAGATGAATATGGCTACACCTTC
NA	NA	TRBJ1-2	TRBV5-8	CASGRFLGYTF	TGTGCCAGCGGACGCTTTCTTGGCTACACCTTC
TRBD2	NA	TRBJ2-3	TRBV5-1	CASSLQRGGPDTQYF	TGCGCCAGCAGCTTGCAGCGGGGGGGCCCAGATACGCAGTATTTT
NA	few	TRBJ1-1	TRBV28	CASSPAGRNDAFF	TGTGCCAGCAGTCCCGCGGGGAGAAACGATGCTTTCTTT
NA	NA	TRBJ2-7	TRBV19	CASSIAEGDEQYF	TGTGCCAGTAGTATAGCGGAGGGAGACGAGCAGTACTTC
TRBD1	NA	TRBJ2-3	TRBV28	CASSLLGQGAVDTQYF	TGTGCCAGCAGTCTGCTGGGACAGGGGGCAGTCGATACGCAGTATTTT
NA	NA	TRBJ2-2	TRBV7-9	CASKRPVGELFF	TGTGCCAGCAAACGCCCTGTCGGGGAGCTGTTTTTT
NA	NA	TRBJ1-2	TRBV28	CASSSRTDYGYTF	TGTGCCAGCAGTTCTCGGACAGACTATGGCTACACCTTC
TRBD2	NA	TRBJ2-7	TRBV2	CASRVETSGDQYEQYF	TGTGCCAGCAGGGTTGAGACTAGCGGGGATCAATACGAGCAGTACTTC
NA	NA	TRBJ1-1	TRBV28	CASSLFGRAGGTEAFF	TGTGCCAGCAGTCTTTTCGGACGGGCCGGGGGCACTGAAGCTTTCTTT
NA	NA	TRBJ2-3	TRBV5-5	CASSRDPRDTQYF	TGTGCCAGCAGCCGAGACCCAAGGGATACGCAGTATTTT
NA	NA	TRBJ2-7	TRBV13	CASSSPGRGADYEQYF	TGTGCCAGCAGCTCCCCCGGGAGAGGGGCAGACTACGAGCAGTACTTC
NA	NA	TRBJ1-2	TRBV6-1	CGSSEGQGINYGYTF	TGTGGCAGCAGTGAGGGGCAGGGGATTAACTATGGCTACACCTTC
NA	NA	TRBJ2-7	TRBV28	CASRPAGLAYEQYF	TGTGCCAGCAGGCCCGCGGGGCTTGCCTACGAGCAGTACTTC
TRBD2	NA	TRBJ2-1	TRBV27	CASARLADLPYNEQFF	TGTGCCAGCGCCCGACTAGCGGATCTCCCCTACAATGAGCAGTTCTTC
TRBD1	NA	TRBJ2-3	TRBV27	CASRTGSTDTQYF	TGTGCCAGCAGGACAGGGTCGACAGATACGCAGTATTTT
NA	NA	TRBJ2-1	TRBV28	CASTLGREQFF	TGTGCCAGCACCCTTGGGAGAGAGCAGTTCTTC
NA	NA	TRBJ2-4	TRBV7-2	CASSLAEGPRVTKNIQYF	TGTGCCAGCAGCTTAGCGGAGGGCCCGAGGGTAACCAAAAACATTCAGTACTTC
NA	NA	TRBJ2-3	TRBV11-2	CASSLVGGLSTDTQYF	TGTGCCAGCAGCTTAGTAGGGGGGCTAAGCACAGATACGCAGTATTTT
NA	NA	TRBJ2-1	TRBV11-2	CASSLVTRGEAPYNEQFF	TGTGCCAGCAGCTTAGTGACCCGCGGGGAGGCCCCCTACAATGAGCAGTTCTTC
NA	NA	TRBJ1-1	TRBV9	CASSVGDVTEAFF	TGTGCCAGCAGCGTAGGGGATGTTACTGAAGCTTTCTTT
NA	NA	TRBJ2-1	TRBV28	CASQSEDSIYNEQFF	TGTGCCAGCCAATCCGAGGACAGCATATACAATGAGCAGTTCTTC
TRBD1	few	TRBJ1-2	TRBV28	CASRLSDRVGYGYTF	TGTGCCAGCAGACTCTCGGACAGGGTTGGCTATGGCTACACCTTC
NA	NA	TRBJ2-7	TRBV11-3	CASSPGLGDRYEQYF	TGTGCCAGCAGCCCCGGTCTCGGGGATCGCTACGAGCAGTACTTC
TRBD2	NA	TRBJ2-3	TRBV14	CASSQDPFGGGPSDTQYF	TGTGCCAGCAGCCAAGACCCCTTTGGCGGGGGGCCGTCGGATACGCAGTATTTT
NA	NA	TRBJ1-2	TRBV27	CASSSGAGGGGYTF	TGTGCCAGCAGTTCGGGAGCGGGAGGCGGGGGCTACACCTTC
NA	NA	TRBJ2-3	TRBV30	CAWSSVGGTQYF	TGTGCCTGGAGTTCGGTAGGGGGAACGCAGTATTTT
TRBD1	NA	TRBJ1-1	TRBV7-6	CASGGVEGAGNTEAFF	TGTGCCAGCGGGGGGGTGGAGGGGGCCGGAAACACTGAAGCTTTCTTT
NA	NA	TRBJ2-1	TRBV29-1	CSVEGLAYNEQFF	TGCAGCGTTGAAGGCCTAGCTTACAATGAGCAGTTCTTC
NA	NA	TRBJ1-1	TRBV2	CASSELSPDEAFF	TGTGCCAGCAGTGAACTATCTCCGGATGAAGCTTTCTTT
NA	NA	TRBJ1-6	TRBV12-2	CASRLEGYSNSPLHF	TGTGCAAGTCGCTTAGAGGGCTATAGTAATTCACCCCTCCACTTT
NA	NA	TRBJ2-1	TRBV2	CASGDGDSYNEQFF	TGTGCCAGTGGAGACGGGGACTCATACAATGAGCAGTTCTTC
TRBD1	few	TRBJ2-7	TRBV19	CATMTGNYEQYF	TGTGCCACTATGACAGGGAACTACGAGCAGTACTTC
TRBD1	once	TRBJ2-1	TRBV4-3	CASSQRGTGHEQFF	TGCGCCAGCAGCCAACGCGGGACAGGGCATGAGCAGTTCTTC
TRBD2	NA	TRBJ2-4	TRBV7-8	CATRGGSENIQYF	TGTGCCACCCGGGGGGGTAGCGAAAACATTCAGTACTTC
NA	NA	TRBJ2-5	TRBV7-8	CASSFTLRMRQETQYF	TGTGCCAGCAGCTTTACCCTAAGGATGAGACAAGAGACCCAGTACTTC
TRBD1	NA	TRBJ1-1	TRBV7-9	CASSLGWDRNTEAFF	TGTGCCAGCAGCTTAGGTTGGGACAGAAACACTGAAGCTTTCTTT
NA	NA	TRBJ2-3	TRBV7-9	CASSLAVAPTDTQYF	TGTGCCAGCAGCTTAGCGGTGGCTCCCACAGATACGCAGTATTTT
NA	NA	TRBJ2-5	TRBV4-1	CASSLAGLQETQYF	TGCGCCAGCAGCCTTGCGGGGCTCCAAGAGACCCAGTACTTC
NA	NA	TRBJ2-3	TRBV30	CAWSVGKSSTDTQYF	TGTGCCTGGAGTGTAGGGAAGTCTAGCACAGATACGCAGTATTTT
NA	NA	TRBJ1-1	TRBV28	CASSFVGANTEAFF	TGTGCCAGCAGTTTTGTTGGGGCGAACACTGAAGCTTTCTTT
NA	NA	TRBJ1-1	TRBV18	CASSQDGVNTEAFF	TGTGCCAGCTCACAAGACGGGGTGAACACTGAAGCTTTCTTT
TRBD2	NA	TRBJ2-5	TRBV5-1	CASSPTSASVTQYF	TGCGCCAGCAGCCCGACTAGCGCCTCGGTAACCCAGTACTTC
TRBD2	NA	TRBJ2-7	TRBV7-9	CASSLGVRGGQYF	TGTGCCAGCAGCTTAGGTGTTCGCGGGGGGCAGTACTTC
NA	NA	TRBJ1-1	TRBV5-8	CASSRTQNTEAFF	TGTGCCAGCAGCCGAACACAGAACACTGAAGCTTTCTTT
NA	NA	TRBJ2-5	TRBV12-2	CASRFLAGGPVETQYF	TGTGCAAGTCGCTTCCTAGCGGGAGGGCCAGTAGAGACCCAGTACTTC